The 18 T cell receptor beta chains below come from one sample, sequenced in a study of T cells in Graves' hyperthyroidism and ophthalmopathy. TCR beta CDR3 region amplification was performed from RNA transcripts. When the TCR CDR3 underwent first-round RT-PCR, the HTBI primer set was used. TCRdb re-analysed the multiplex PCR reads in MiXCR, keeping a single row per CDR3 protein. This sample has roughly 160,000 distinct CDR3 sequences, with about 9.4% found just once. Material for sequencing was blood. These receptors all come from a woman under 30 with Graves' hyperthyroidism that later progressed to Graves' ophthalmopathy.

This clonotype was observed many times. The chain is built from TRBV20-1 and TRBJ1-1; D unresolved. This CDR3 contains 11 residues. V was clipped by 3 bases and J by 6 bases, with 8 bases between them. Germline CDR1 reads DFQATT; CDR2 reads SNEGSKA (reference sequence). The CDR3 DNA sequence: TGCAGTGCTAGGGGAGGACCTGAAGCTTTCTTT. Its protein is CSARGGPEAFF.

In this sample, this clonotype turned up many times. The V gene is TRBV27, the J gene TRBJ2-7; 7 bases are shared with TRBD1. Germline V CDR1 and CDR2: MNHEY, SMNVEV (reference sequence). The CDR3 covers 14 residues. V gave up 5 bases and J gave up 3 bases; unmatched junction bases: 7. This chain's CDR3 is CASSRGGSDYEQYF. CDR3 bases: TGTGCCAGCAGTCGAGGGGGCAGCGACTACGAGCAGTACTTC.

This clonotype was counted many times. The chain employs TRBV7-9 and TRBJ1-2; D is uncertain. Germline loops: CDR1 SEHNR, CDR2 FQNEAQ (reference sequence). V lost 2 bases, J lost 1 base, and 11 bases lay in between. This CDR3 has 15 residues. The CDR3: CASSLNLGSNYGYTF. CDR3 nucleotide sequence: TGTGCCAGCAGCTTAAATTTGGGCAGTAACTATGGCTACACCTTC.

This clonotype appeared many times. The CDR3 nucleotides are TGTGCCAGCAGCCATCGTTCGGGGACACATCTTGAAGATACGCAGTATTTT. Amino acids: CASSHRSGTHLEDTQYF. The chain couples TRBV7-9 to TRBJ2-3; tentatively, D is TRBD1 (6 bases). V was shortened by 5 bases and J by 5 bases, with 23 bases between the two germline ends. Per germline, CDR1 SEHNR and CDR2 FQNEAQ (reference sequence). CDR3 length: 17 amino acids.

The chain recombines TRBV9 with TRBJ2-2; 10 bases line up with TRBD2. The ends lost 2 bases at V and 6 bases at J; junction bases unmatched: 10. Germline V gives CDR1 SGDLS, CDR2 YYNGEE. The CDR3 consists of 17 residues. The CDR3 reads CASSVGSGRLRAGELFF. CDR3 nucleotide sequence: TGTGCCAGCAGCGTCGGTAGCGGGAGGCTCAGGGCCGGGGAGCTGTTTTTT.

The sample holds many counts of this clonotype. The chain combines TRBV3-1 with TRBJ2-1; the match to TRBD1 covers 9 bases. In germline, CDR1 is LGHDT, CDR2 YNNKEL (reference sequence). The CDR3 contains 16 residues. V lost 1 base and J lost 7; bases outside the gene matches: 8. The DNA of the CDR3 is TGTGCCAGCAGCCAAGGAACAGGGGGCGCAAGAAATGAGCAGTTCTTC. Encoded protein: CASSQGTGGARNEQFF.

J is TRBJ1-1 and V is TRBV15; D is undetermined. The germline V gene encodes CDR1 LNHNV and CDR2 YYDKDF (reference sequence). This CDR3 has 14 amino acids. V was pared by 0 bases and J by 4 bases, with 9 bases between. This CDR3 is CATSRDVRATEAFF. Here the CDR3 DNA reads TGTGCCACCAGCAGAGATGTTCGGGCCACTGAAGCTTTCTTT.

In its sample, this clonotype was seen many times. The rearrangement joins TRBV24-1 to TRBJ2-1; D is uncertain. This CDR3 spans 14 amino acids. Germline V gene data show CDR1 as KGHDR and CDR2 as SFDVKD. Trimming took off 3 bases at V and 6 bases at J, with 11 bases between the two ends. The CDR3 nucleotides are TGTGCCACCAGTGATCCTAATTCGCCCAATGAGCAGTTCTTC. As protein: CATSDPNSPNEQFF.

The chain joins TRBV6-1 to TRBJ1-5, with 7 nucleotides matching TRBD1. The germline V gene encodes CDR1 MNHNS and CDR2 SASEGT. V lost 6 bases to trimming and J lost 4 bases; unmatched junction nucleotides: 3. The CDR3 sequence is 13 residues long. CDR3 amino acids: CASSRGQNQPQHF. The DNA for the CDR3 is TGTGCCAGCAGCAGGGGACAGAATCAGCCCCAGCATTTT.

This clonotype was recorded many times. The CDR3 is CASSLRGLETQYF. In DNA form, the CDR3 reads TGTGCCAGCAGCTTAAGAGGGTTAGAGACCCAGTACTTC. The gene calls are TRBV7-3 and TRBJ2-5; tentatively, D is TRBD2 (5 bases). Germline CDR1 and CDR2: SGHTA and FQGTGA. This CDR3 has 13 residues. V was trimmed by 1 base and J by 4 bases, leaving 7 bases between them.

The table lists this clonotype with a few counts. A clone one base away is much larger, so this may be a read error. Since the CDR3 does not end with the conserved phenylalanine or tryptophan, this likely comes from a read error. The chain recombines TRBV6-2 or TRBV6-3 with TRBJ2-7, with D tentatively TRBD1 or TRBD2 (5 bases each). The germline V gene encodes CDR1 MNHEY and CDR2 SVGEGT. The ends were cut back, 6 bases at V and 0 bases at J, with 12 bases in the middle. There are 14 residues in the CDR3. The CDR3 reads CASRRDGISYEQYL. The CDR3 DNA reads TGTGCCAGCAGACGGGACGGGATCTCCTACGAGCAGTACCTC.

The table lists this clonotype with many counts. The rearrangement joins TRBV6-1 to TRBJ2-4; D may match TRBD1 or TRBD2 (6 bases each). The CDR3 totals 17 residues. Germline V gene sequence: CDR1 MNHNS, CDR2 SASEGT. Trimming took off 7 bases at V and 0 bases at J, with 19 bases between the two ends. The CDR3 is CASKSLGGEIAKNIQYF. CDR3 DNA sequence: TGTGCCAGCAAGAGTCTGGGGGGCGAGATAGCCAAAAACATTCAGTACTTC.

The chain links TRBV6-1 to TRBJ2-3; the D gene is possibly TRBD2 (6 bases). The germline V gene encodes CDR1 MNHNS and CDR2 SASEGT. The ends were cut back, 6 bases at V and 1 base at J, with 11 bases in the middle. The CDR3 is 14 residues long. This CDR3 reads CASRLAEGTDTQYF. The CDR3 nucleotides are TGTGCCAGCAGGTTAGCGGAAGGCACAGATACGCAGTATTTT.

This clonotype came up a few times. J is TRBJ1-4 and V is TRBV11-2, with a tentative D call TRBD1 (5 bases). Trimming left V 1 base short and J 8 bases short, with 11 bases between. CDR3 length: 14 residues. Germline loops: CDR1 SGHAT, CDR2 FQNNGV. The CDR3 coding sequence is TGTGCCAGCAGCTTAGCTCCAGGGTTGGAAAAACTGTTTTTT. It is translated as CASSLAPGLEKLFF. Drawing the rest from reference TRBV11-2 and TRBJ1-4, the complete variable domain is EAGVAQSPRYKIIEKRQSVAFWCNPISGHATLYWYQQILGQGPKLLIQFQNNGVVDDSQLPKDRFSAERLKGVDSTLKIQPAKLEDSAVYLCASSLAPGLEKLFFGSGTQLSVL.

As regards this clonotype: Since the CDR3 does not end with the conserved phenylalanine or tryptophan, this likely comes from a read error. This chain connects TRBV5-1 to TRBJ2-5; D is unclear. The CDR3 totals 15 residues. The V end lost 0 bases, the J end lost 1 base, and 10 bases lay between the germline ends. Germline V lookup: CDR1 SGHRS, CDR2 YFSETQ. The CDR3 nucleotides read TGCGCCAGCAGCTTGGATTCCCAGATCCAAGAGACCCAGTACCTC. Translation: CASSLDSQIQETQYL.

This clonotype was picked up a small number of times. J is TRBJ1-3 and V is TRBV7-9, with TRBD1 matching over 8 bases. The V segment lost 4 bases and the J segment 0 bases; nucleotides outside the gene matches: 8. The CDR3 runs to 17 residues. CDR1 and CDR2 (germline): SEHNR, FQNEAQ (reference sequence). The CDR3 sequence: CASSSGADRGSGNTIYF. Here the CDR3 DNA reads TGTGCCAGCAGCTCAGGGGCCGACAGGGGCTCTGGAAACACCATATATTTT. Full variable domain (missing parts from reference TRBV7-9 and TRBJ1-3): DTGVSQNPRHKITKRGQNVTFRCDPISEHNRLYWYRQTLGQGPEFLTYFQNEAQLEKSRLLSDRFSAERPKGSFSTLEIQRTEQGDSAMYLCASSSGADRGSGNTIYFGEGSWLTVV.

The table lists this clonotype with many counts. The chain employs TRBV28 and TRBJ2-3; tentatively, D is TRBD1 or TRBD2 (5 bases each). The length of the CDR3 is 14 residues. V was trimmed by 5 bases and J by 3 bases, leaving 12 bases between them. Germline CDR1 reads MDHEN; CDR2 reads SYDVKM. CDR3 bases: TGTGCCAGCAGTCGGGACCAAAGGACAGATACGCAGTATTTT. Translation: CASSRDQRTDTQYF.

This clonotype was detected a few times. The chain couples TRBV7-6 to TRBJ2-1; D ambiguous. The germline CDR1 and CDR2 sequences are SGHVS and FNYEAQ. V gave up 1 base and J gave up 1 base, with 26 bases separating them. This CDR3 spans 21 amino acids. CDR3 DNA: TGTGCCAGCAGCTTAGAAATTAAGGGTTCTCGCGGCCCATTGTCCTACAATGAGCAGTTCTTC. Protein: CASSLEIKGSRGPLSYNEQFF. The full variable domain, with the rest looked up from reference TRBV7-6 and TRBJ2-1, is GAGVSQSPRYKVTKRGQDVALRCDPISGHVSLYWYRQALGQGPEFLTYFNYEAQQDKSGLPNDRFSAERPEGSISTLTIQRTEQRDSAMYRCASSLEIKGSRGPLSYNEQFFGPGTRLTVL.